A single T cell receptor (beta chain) is shown here with its context. Its antigen is not identified. The data were taken from a study of CD8 T cells in Susac syndrome. Study outcomes and limitations: It was acknowledged in the study that its TCR sequencing and HLA analysis involved a relatively small number of individuals.

The authors reverse transcribed roughly 0.5 to 1 ug RNA with random hexamers. The immunoSEQ assay covered 54 Vbeta and 13 Jbeta segments for CDR3. TCRdb passed the immunoSEQ multiplex PCR reads through MiXCR, listing each CDR3 protein once. This sample carries about 440,000 distinct CDR3 sequences, approximately 89% of them seen once, and the ten largest clones take about 0.1%. The CDR3 totals 17 residues. J gave up 5 bases and V 0 bases, and 10 bases lay outside the gene matches. Germline assignment: CDR1 MGHRA and CDR2 YSYEKL. This clonotype was obtained from a human donor with multiple sclerosis. V usage is TRBV4-1 and J usage is TRBJ2-7; 10 nucleotides align to TRBD2. Sequencing was done on a sample of CD8+ T cells from PBMCs. The CDR3 coding sequence is TGCGCCAGCAGCCAAGATCAAAGACTAGCGGGTTTTAACGAGCAGTACTTC. This sequence encodes CASSQDQRLAGFNEQYF.